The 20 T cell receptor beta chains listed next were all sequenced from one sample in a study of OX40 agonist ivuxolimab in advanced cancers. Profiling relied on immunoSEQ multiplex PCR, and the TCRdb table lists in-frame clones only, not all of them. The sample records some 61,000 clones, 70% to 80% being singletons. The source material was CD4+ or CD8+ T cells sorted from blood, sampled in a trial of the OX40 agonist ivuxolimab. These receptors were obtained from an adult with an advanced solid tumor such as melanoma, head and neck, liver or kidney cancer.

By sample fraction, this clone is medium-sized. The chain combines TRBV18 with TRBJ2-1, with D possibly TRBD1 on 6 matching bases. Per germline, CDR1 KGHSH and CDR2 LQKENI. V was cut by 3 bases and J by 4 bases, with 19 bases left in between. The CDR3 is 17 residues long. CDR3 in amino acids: CASSPPPGVRLYNEQFF. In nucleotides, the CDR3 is TGTGCCAGCTCACCGCCTCCAGGGGTGCGGCTTTACAATGAGCAGTTCTTC.

The CDR3 spells CSVVAYSTDTQYF. CDR3 bases: TGCAGCGTTGTGGCATATAGCACAGATACGCAGTATTTT. V and J are TRBV29-1 and TRBJ2-3; no clear D gene. Trimming cost V 4 bases and J 0 bases, with 8 bases left between them. This CDR3 comprises 13 residues. Per the germline V gene, CDR1 is SQVTM and CDR2 is ANQGSEA.

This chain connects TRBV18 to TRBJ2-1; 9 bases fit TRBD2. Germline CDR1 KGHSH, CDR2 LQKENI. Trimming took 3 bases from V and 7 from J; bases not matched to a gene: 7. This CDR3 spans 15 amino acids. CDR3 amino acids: CASSPIAGDGNEQFF. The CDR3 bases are TGTGCCAGCTCACCTATAGCGGGAGACGGAAATGAGCAGTTCTTC.

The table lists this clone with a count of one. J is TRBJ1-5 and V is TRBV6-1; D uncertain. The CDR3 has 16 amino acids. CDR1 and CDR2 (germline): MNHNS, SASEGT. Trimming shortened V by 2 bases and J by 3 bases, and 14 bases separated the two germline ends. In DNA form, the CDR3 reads TGTGCCAGCAGTGAATGGCAGGCGGATCACAATCAGCCCCAGCATTTT. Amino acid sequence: CASSEWQADHNQPQHF.

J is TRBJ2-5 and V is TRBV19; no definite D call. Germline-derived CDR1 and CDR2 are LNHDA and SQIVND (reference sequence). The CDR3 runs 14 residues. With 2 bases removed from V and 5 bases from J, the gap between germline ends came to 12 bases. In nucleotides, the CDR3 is TGTGCCAGTAGTATAAGGACCACCGGGGAGACCCAGTACTTC. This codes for CASSIRTTGETQYF.

CDR3 residues: CASSMTRDYEQYF. The CDR3 DNA sequence: TGTGCCAGCAGTATGACTAGGGACTACGAGCAGTACTTC. This rearrangement joins TRBV28 to TRBJ2-7, with D maybe TRBD2 (6 bases). Germline CDR1 reads MDHEN; CDR2 reads SYDVKM. The ends were cut back, 5 bases at V and 3 bases at J, with 11 bases in the middle. This CDR3 region has 13 residues.

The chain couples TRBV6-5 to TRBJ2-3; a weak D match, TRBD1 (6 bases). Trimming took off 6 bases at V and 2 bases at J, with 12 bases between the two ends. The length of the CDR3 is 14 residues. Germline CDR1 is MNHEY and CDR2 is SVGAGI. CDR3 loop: CASSLQGDTDTQYF. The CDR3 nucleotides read TGTGCCAGCAGCTTACAGGGAGACACAGATACGCAGTATTTT.

The CDR3 nucleotides read TGTGCCAGTAGTCGCCGGGAAGGGGAGACCCAGTACTTC. Its translation: CASSRREGETQYF. This rearrangement joins TRBV19 to TRBJ2-5; D is possibly TRBD2 (5 bases). Per germline, CDR1 LNHDA and CDR2 SQIVND (reference sequence). CDR3 size: 13 residues. V lost 5 bases and J lost 5, with 12 bases in between.

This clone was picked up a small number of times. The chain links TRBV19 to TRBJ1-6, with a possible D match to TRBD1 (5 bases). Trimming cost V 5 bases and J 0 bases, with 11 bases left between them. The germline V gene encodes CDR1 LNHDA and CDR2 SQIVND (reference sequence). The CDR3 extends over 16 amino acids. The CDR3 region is CASSPQGISYNSPLHF. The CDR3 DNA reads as TGTGCCAGTAGTCCGCAGGGAATCTCCTATAATTCACCCCTCCACTTT.

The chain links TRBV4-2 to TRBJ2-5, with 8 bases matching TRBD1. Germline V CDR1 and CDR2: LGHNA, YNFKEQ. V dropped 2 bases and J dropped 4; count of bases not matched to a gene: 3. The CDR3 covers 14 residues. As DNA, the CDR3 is TGTGCCAGCAGCCAACAGGGGGCGAGAGAGACCCAGTACTTC. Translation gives CASSQQGARETQYF.

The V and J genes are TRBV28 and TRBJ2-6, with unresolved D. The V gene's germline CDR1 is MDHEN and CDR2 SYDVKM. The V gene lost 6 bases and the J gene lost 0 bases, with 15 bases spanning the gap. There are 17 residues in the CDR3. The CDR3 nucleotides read TGTGCCAGCAGCCAACTTACATCAAACTCTGGGGCCAACGTCCTGACTTTC. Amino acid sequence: CASSQLTSNSGANVLTF. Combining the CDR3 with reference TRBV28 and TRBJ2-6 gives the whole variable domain DVKVTQSSRYLVKRTGEKVFLECVQDMDHENMFWYRQDPGLGLRLIYFSYDVKMKEKGDIPEGYSVSREKKERFSLILESASTNQTSMYLCASSQLTSNSGANVLTFGAGSRLTVL.

The CDR3 sequence: CASSYSAARAPDTQYF. CDR3 DNA: TGTGCCAGCAGTTACTCCGCCGCTAGAGCCCCAGATACGCAGTATTTT. This chain links TRBV6-5 with TRBJ2-3, with D uncertain. This CDR3 contains 16 residues. V lost 0 bases and J lost 4, with 14 bases in between. CDR1 and CDR2 from the germline V gene are MNHEY and SVGAGI.

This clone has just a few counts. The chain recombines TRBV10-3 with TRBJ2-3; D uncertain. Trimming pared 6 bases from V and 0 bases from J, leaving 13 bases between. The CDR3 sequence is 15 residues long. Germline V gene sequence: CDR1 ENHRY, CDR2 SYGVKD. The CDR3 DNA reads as TGTGCCATCAGGCCAGACACCACAAGCACAGATACGCAGTATTTT. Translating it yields CAIRPDTTSTDTQYF.

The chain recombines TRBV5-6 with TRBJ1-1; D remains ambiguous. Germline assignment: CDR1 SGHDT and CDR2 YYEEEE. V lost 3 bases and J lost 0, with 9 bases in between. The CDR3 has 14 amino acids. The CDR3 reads CASSSGSLNTEAFF. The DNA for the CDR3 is TGTGCCAGCAGCTCGGGCAGCCTGAACACTGAAGCTTTCTTT.

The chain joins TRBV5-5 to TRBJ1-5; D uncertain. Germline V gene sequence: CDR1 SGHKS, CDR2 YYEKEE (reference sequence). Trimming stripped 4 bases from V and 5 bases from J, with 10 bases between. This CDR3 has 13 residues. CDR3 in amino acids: CASSLDPDQPQHF. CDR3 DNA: TGTGCCAGCAGCCTCGACCCGGATCAGCCCCAGCATTTT.

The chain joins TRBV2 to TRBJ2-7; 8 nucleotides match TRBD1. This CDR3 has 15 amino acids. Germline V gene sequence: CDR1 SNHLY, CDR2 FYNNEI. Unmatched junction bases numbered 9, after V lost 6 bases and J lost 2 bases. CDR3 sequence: CASRIRTGRTYEQYF. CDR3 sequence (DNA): TGTGCCAGCAGAATAAGGACAGGGAGGACCTACGAGCAGTACTTC.

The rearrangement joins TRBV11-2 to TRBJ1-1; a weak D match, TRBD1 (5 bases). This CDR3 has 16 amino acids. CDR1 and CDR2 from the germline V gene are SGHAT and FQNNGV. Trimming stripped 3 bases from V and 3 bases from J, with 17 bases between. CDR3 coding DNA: TGTGCCAGCAGCTTTTGTTCTGGCAGGGATCACACTGAAGCTTTCTTT. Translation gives CASSFCSGRDHTEAFF.

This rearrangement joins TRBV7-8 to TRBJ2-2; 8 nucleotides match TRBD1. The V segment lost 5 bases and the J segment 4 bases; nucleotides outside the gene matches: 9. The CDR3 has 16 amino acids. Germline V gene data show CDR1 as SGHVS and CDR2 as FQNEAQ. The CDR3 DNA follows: TGTGCCAGCAGCCCGATCACAGGGGGAGGCACCGGGGAGCTGTTTTTT. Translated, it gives CASSPITGGGTGELFF.

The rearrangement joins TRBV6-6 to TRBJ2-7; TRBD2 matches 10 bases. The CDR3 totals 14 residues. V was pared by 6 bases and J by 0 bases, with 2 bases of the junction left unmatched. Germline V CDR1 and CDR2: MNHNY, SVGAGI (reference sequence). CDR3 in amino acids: CASRKREGSYEQYF. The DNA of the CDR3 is TGTGCCAGCAGGAAGCGGGAGGGCTCCTACGAGCAGTACTTC.

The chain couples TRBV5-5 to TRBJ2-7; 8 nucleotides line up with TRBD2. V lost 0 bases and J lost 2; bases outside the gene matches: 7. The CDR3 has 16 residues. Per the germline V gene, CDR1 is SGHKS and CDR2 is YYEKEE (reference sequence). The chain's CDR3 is CASSLGPWRGAYEQYF. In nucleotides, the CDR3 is TGTGCCAGCAGCTTGGGTCCTTGGCGGGGGGCCTACGAGCAGTACTTC.